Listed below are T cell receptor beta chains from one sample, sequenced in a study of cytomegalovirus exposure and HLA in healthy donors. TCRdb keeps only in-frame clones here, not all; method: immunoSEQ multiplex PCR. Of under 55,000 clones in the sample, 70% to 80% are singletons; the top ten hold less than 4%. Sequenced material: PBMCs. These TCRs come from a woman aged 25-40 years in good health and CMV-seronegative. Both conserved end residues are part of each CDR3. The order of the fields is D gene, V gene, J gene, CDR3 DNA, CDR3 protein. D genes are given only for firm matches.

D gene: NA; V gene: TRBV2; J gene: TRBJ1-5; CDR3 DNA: TGTGCCAGCAGTGAGACAGACAGGCTAAATCAGCCCCAGCATTTT; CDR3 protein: CASSETDRLNQPQHF
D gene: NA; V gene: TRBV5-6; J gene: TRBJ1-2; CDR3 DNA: TGTGCCAGCAGCTTGGGCTTAGGGGGCTATGGCTACACCTTC; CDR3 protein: CASSLGLGGYGYTF
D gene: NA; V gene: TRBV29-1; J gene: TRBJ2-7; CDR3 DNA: TGCAGCGTTGAAGATCTGGGCCACGAGCAGTACTTC; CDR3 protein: CSVEDLGHEQYF
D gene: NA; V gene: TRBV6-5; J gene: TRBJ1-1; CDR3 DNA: TGTGCCAGCAGTTACTCGGACAGATCCACTGAAGCTTTCTTT; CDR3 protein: CASSYSDRSTEAFF
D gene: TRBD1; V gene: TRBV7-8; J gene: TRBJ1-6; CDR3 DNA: TGTGCCAGCAGCCTGGGACAGGGGGCGAATTCACCCCTCCACTTT; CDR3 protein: CASSLGQGANSPLHF
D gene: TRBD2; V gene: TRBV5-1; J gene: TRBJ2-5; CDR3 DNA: TGCGCCAGCAGCTTGGTGGTAGCGGGGTCTGGGGAGACCCAGTACTTC; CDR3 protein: CASSLVVAGSGETQYF
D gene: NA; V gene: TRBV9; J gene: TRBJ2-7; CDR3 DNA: TGTGCCAGCAGCCCAACGGACAAGTCCTACGAGCAGTACTTC; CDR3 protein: CASSPTDKSYEQYF
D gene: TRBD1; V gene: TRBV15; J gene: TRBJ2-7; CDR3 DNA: TGTGCCACCAGCGGGGAGCTCCCGGGACAGGCATACGAGCAGTACTTC; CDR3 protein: CATSGELPGQAYEQYF
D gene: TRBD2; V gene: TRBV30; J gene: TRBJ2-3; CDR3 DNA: TGTGCCTGGAGCGGTGCTAGCGGATCCACAGATACGCAGTATTTT; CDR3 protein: CAWSGASGSTDTQYF
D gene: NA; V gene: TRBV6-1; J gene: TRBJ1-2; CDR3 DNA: TGTGCCAGCAGGGACAAGGGTAGCATTTCAGGCTACACCTTC; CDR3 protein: CASRDKGSISGYTF
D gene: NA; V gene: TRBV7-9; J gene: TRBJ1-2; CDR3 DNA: TGTGCCAGCAGCTTAGAGACAGCCGAAGGCTACACCTTC; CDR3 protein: CASSLETAEGYTF